These 28 T cell receptor beta chains were sequenced from one sample in a study of cytomegalovirus exposure and HLA in healthy donors. Primers included in the PCR were 60 Vbeta and 13 Jbeta primers. Sequencing used immunoSEQ multiplex PCR; TCRdb keeps in-frame clones, though not all of them. The sample yields some 150,000 clones, over 60% seen once. The sequencing input was PBMCs. These receptors were collected from a woman in her twenties or thirties in good health and CMV-seronegative.

J is TRBJ2-5 and V is TRBV29-1; no clear D. The CDR3 consists of 11 residues. CDR1 SQVTM and CDR2 ANQGSEA come from the germline V gene. V lost 0 bases, J lost 6 bases, and 5 bases lay in between. The CDR3: CSVEERQTQYF. For the CDR3, the DNA is TGCAGCGTTGAAGAGAGGCAGACCCAGTACTTC.

The chain employs TRBV7-9 and TRBJ2-7; D not resolved. Looked up from germline, CDR1 is SEHNR and CDR2 is FQNEAQ (reference sequence). This CDR3 has 14 amino acids. V was trimmed by 0 bases and J by 0 bases, leaving 6 bases between them. The CDR3 reads CASSLAYGSYEQYF. The CDR3, as DNA: TGTGCCAGCAGCTTAGCCTATGGCTCCTACGAGCAGTACTTC.

The genes are TRBV28 and TRBJ1-1, with D tentatively TRBD1 (5 bases). The germline V gene has CDR1 MDHEN and CDR2 SYDVKM. This CDR3 has 16 amino acids. The germline V and J ends were trimmed by 7 bases and 0 bases, with 18 bases remaining between them. The CDR3 protein is CASIEVPGPLNTEAFF. Written as DNA, the CDR3 is TGTGCCAGCATTGAAGTACCAGGGCCCTTGAACACTGAAGCTTTCTTT.

The gene calls are TRBV7-8 and TRBJ2-7; 9 bases map to TRBD2. This CDR3 spans 14 amino acids. Unmatched junction bases numbered 2, after V lost 1 base and J lost 4 bases. Per the germline V gene, CDR1 is SGHVS and CDR2 is FQNEAQ. CDR3 sequence: CASSLVSGSYEQYF. For the CDR3, the DNA is TGTGCCAGCAGCTTAGTTAGCGGGAGTTACGAGCAGTACTTC.

The V and J genes are TRBV5-1 and TRBJ2-7; tentatively, D is TRBD1 (6 bases). The V end was cut by 0 bases, the J end by 7 bases, with 14 bases between. Germline CDR1 SGHRS, CDR2 YFSETQ. The CDR3 spans 14 residues. The DNA for the CDR3 is TGCGCCAGCAGCTTGGGGGCAGGGGTAAGGGAGCAGTACTTC. Its protein product is CASSLGAGVREQYF.

The rearrangement links TRBV4-1 to TRBJ1-4; 7 bases map to TRBD1. Germline V gene sequence: CDR1 MGHRA, CDR2 YSYEKL. The CDR3 runs 15 residues. J was trimmed by 8 bases and V by 4 bases; bases with no gene match: 10. CDR3 DNA sequence: TGCGCCAGCAGCCTCCGGGACAGCAATGAGGAAAAACTGTTTTTT. This gives the protein CASSLRDSNEEKLFF.

The V call is TRBV5-1, the J call TRBJ2-5, with TRBD1 identical over 8 bases. Germline CDR1 is SGHRS and CDR2 is YFSETQ. The CDR3 consists of 15 residues. Germline trimming cut 1 base from V and 13 bases from J; bases unmatched to any gene: 15. This CDR3 reads CASSLFDRGVGDRYF. The CDR3 bases are TGCGCCAGCAGCTTGTTCGACAGGGGAGTTGGTGATCGGTACTTC.

Only a few counts were recorded for this clone. The chain recombines TRBV19 with TRBJ2-1, with 8 nucleotides matching TRBD2. The CDR3 is 15 amino acids. The J segment lost 4 bases and the V segment lost 3 bases, leaving 5 bases of the junction unmatched. In germline, CDR1 is LNHDA, CDR2 SQIVND (reference sequence). CDR3 sequence: CASSIGRGEYNEQFF. The CDR3 region has the DNA TGTGCCAGTAGTATCGGGCGGGGGGAGTACAATGAGCAGTTCTTC. Complete variable domain (other parts from reference TRBV19 and TRBJ2-1): DGGITQSPKYLFRKEGQNVTLSCEQNLNHDAMYWYRQDPGQGLRLIYYSQIVNDFQKGDIAEGYSVSREKKESFPLTVTSAQKNPTAFYLCASSIGRGEYNEQFFGPGTRLTVL.

This clone showed up many times. The gene calls are TRBV5-6 and TRBJ1-1; TRBD1 agrees at 9 bases. This CDR3 comprises 14 residues. V shed 2 bases and J 5 bases; nucleotides not matched to a gene: 4. From germline, CDR1 is SGHDT and CDR2 YYEEEE. The CDR3 nucleotides are TGTGCCAGCAGCTTACAGGGGGCTCGGACTGAAGCTTTCTTT. It is translated as CASSLQGARTEAFF.

V and J are TRBV30 and TRBJ2-5; D uncertain. Germline lookup yields CDR1 GTSNPN and CDR2 SVGIG (reference sequence). The CDR3 consists of 14 residues. The V end lost 0 bases, the J end lost 5 bases, and 13 bases lay between the germline ends. The CDR3 sequence is CAWSVLPGGETQYF. CDR3 sequence (DNA): TGTGCCTGGAGTGTACTCCCGGGTGGGGAGACCCAGTACTTC.

For the CDR3, the DNA is TGCGCCAGCAGCCATTCAACCGGTCAGCCCCAGCATTTT. Its protein product is CASSHSTGQPQHF. V is TRBV4-3 and J is TRBJ1-5; D gene unclear. The CDR3 extends over 13 amino acids. Germline V gene lookup returns CDR1 LGHNA and CDR2 YSLEER. The germline V and J ends were trimmed by 3 bases and 6 bases, with 9 bases remaining between them.

The rearrangement joins TRBV4-2 to TRBJ1-5; a weak D match, TRBD1 (6 bases). The germline V gene has CDR1 LGHNA and CDR2 YNFKEQ. Deletions cut 1 base from V and 4 bases from J, with 17 bases between. There are 17 residues in the CDR3. DNA for the CDR3: TGTGCCAGCAGCCAAGCAGGGGCCAGGGGTCAGAATCAGCCCCAGCATTTT. Residues: CASSQAGARGQNQPQHF.

The chain couples TRBV4-2 to TRBJ2-5; maybe TRBD2 (6 bases). V was pared by 0 bases and J by 6 bases, with 20 bases between. Germline lookup yields CDR1 LGHNA and CDR2 YNFKEQ. The CDR3 consists of 17 residues. The CDR3 coding sequence is TGTGCCAGCAGCCAAGATGCGGAAACGGGGGTTTATAAGACCCAGTACTTC. Protein sequence: CASSQDAETGVYKTQYF.

CDR3 bases: TGCGCCAGCAGCCAAGGGCGGGGAGATGGAAACACCATATATTTT. Translated, it gives CASSQGRGDGNTIYF. This chain uses TRBV4-1 with TRBJ1-3; D unresolved. This CDR3 comprises 15 residues. Between the trimmed V and J ends, which lost 1 base and 3 bases, there was a span of 10 bases. Germline CDR1 is MGHRA and CDR2 is YSYEKL.

The rearrangement links TRBV6-1 to TRBJ2-7; D may be TRBD1 (6 bases). Per the germline V gene, CDR1 is MNHNS and CDR2 is SASEGT. The CDR3 runs to 14 residues. The V end lost 5 bases, the J end lost 3 bases, and 14 bases lay between the germline ends. The CDR3 DNA reads TGTGCCAGCAGTTTATCAGGGGTCGGCTACGAGCAGTACTTC. Protein product: CASSLSGVGYEQYF.

The chain has TRBV15 and TRBJ2-5; 9 nucleotides agree with TRBD1. The trim removed 5 bases at V and 11 bases at J, leaving 15 bases unmatched. CDR1 and CDR2 (germline): LNHNV, YYDKDF (reference sequence). This CDR3 has 15 amino acids. CDR3 bases: TGTGCCACCAGCCCTCCGGGACAGGGCGCTTCTAGACAGTACTTC. Its protein product is CATSPPGQGASRQYF.

CDR3 residues: CASGQGQGNSNQPQHF. The CDR3 coding sequence is TGTGCCAGCGGGCAAGGGCAGGGTAACAGCAATCAGCCCCAGCATTTT. The chain employs TRBV27 and TRBJ1-5; TRBD1 might be the D (5 bases). The CDR3 extends over 16 amino acids. V was shortened by 8 bases and J by 1 base, with 18 bases between the two germline ends. Looked up from germline, CDR1 is MNHEY and CDR2 is SMNVEV (reference sequence).

The rearrangement uses TRBV5-1 and TRBJ2-2; 8 nucleotides line up with TRBD2. The CDR3 covers 18 residues. CDR1 and CDR2 from the germline V gene are SGHRS and YFSETQ. V lost 4 bases, J lost 4 bases, and 15 bases stayed unmatched. In DNA, the CDR3 is TGCGCCAGCAGCCCTCTCCCCTGGACTAGCAGGAGCACCGGGGAGCTGTTTTTT. Residues: CASSPLPWTSRSTGELFF.

This chain connects TRBV4-1 to TRBJ2-7; a weak D match, TRBD2 (6 bases). Per the germline V gene, CDR1 is MGHRA and CDR2 is YSYEKL. The CDR3 is made up of 15 amino acids. V lost 3 bases to trimming and J lost 1 base, with 13 bases between them. The CDR3 loop is CASSQSGVLSYEQYF. The CDR3 bases are TGCGCCAGCAGCCAGTCGGGAGTGCTATCCTACGAGCAGTACTTC.

A few counts support this clone. This chain links TRBV19 with TRBJ2-1; 14 nucleotides agree with TRBD2. From germline, CDR1 is LNHDA and CDR2 SQIVND (reference sequence). This CDR3 comprises 16 residues. V dropped 5 bases and J dropped 8; count of bases not matched to a gene: 8. The CDR3 sequence is CASSPRGTSGRYEQFF. CDR3 sequence (DNA): TGTGCCAGTAGTCCCAGGGGGACTAGCGGGAGATATGAGCAGTTCTTC.

The V call is TRBV2, the J call TRBJ2-5, with D possibly TRBD2 on 5 matching bases. This CDR3 spans 13 amino acids. The germline gives CDR1 SNHLY, CDR2 FYNNEI. Trimming stripped 6 bases from V and 1 base from J, with 9 bases between. This CDR3 reads CASRLAPQETQYF. The CDR3 nucleotides read TGTGCCAGCAGATTAGCGCCCCAAGAGACCCAGTACTTC. The whole variable domain, remainder taken from reference TRBV2 and TRBJ2-5, is EPEVTQTPSHQVTQMGQEVILRCVPISNHLYFYWYRQILGQKVEFLVSFYNNEISEKSEIFDDQFSVERPDGSNFTLKIRSTKLEDSAMYFCASRLAPQETQYFGPGTRLLVL.

The chain joins TRBV29-1 to TRBJ1-2; no reliable D call. The germline V gene encodes CDR1 SQVTM and CDR2 ANQGSEA. This CDR3 comprises 16 residues. V was cut by 5 bases and J by 4 bases, with 23 bases left in between. Here the CDR3 reads CSVLTPLVKEGYGYTF. The CDR3, as DNA: TGCAGCGTTTTAACCCCCCTGGTCAAGGAGGGCTATGGCTACACCTTC.

This chain links TRBV27 with TRBJ2-7, with 10 bases fitting TRBD2. Unmatched junction bases numbered 6, after V lost 6 bases and J lost 4 bases. There are 14 residues in the CDR3. In germline, CDR1 is MNHEY, CDR2 SMNVEV (reference sequence). The CDR3, as DNA: TGTGCCAGCAGACTCTTAGCGGGAGGATACGAGCAGTACTTC. Its protein is CASRLLAGGYEQYF.

This chain uses TRBV29-1 with TRBJ1-2; the D is unclear. Trimming shortened V by 7 bases and J by 4 bases, and 19 bases separated the two germline ends. The CDR3 is made up of 14 amino acids. The germline CDR1 and CDR2 sequences are SQVTM and ANQGSEA. The CDR3 DNA follows: TGCAGCGCCCGGGCTTCGGGCGGGCCCTATGGCTACACCTTC. This sequence encodes CSARASGGPYGYTF.

This clone was counted a single time. DNA for the CDR3: TGTGCCAGCAGCCAAGAACACGGGACTGGAAACACCATATATTTT. Protein: CASSQEHGTGNTIYF. The V and J genes are TRBV14 and TRBJ1-3; no clear D. CDR3 length: 15 residues. Trimming shortened V by 0 bases and J by 2 bases, and 8 bases separated the two germline ends. The germline gives CDR1 SGHDN, CDR2 FVKESK.

The chain is built from TRBV25-1 and TRBJ2-7; the D gene is possibly TRBD1 (6 bases). The CDR3 extends over 14 amino acids. Per the germline V gene, CDR1 is MGHDK and CDR2 is SYGVNS. V lost 4 bases, J lost 6 bases, and 16 bases lay in between. The CDR3 loop is CASSVTGNFAEQYF. The CDR3, as DNA: TGTGCCAGCAGTGTAACAGGGAATTTCGCCGAGCAGTACTTC.

The chain links TRBV5-6 to TRBJ2-7, with D possibly TRBD1 on 6 matching bases. This CDR3 has 13 amino acids. From germline, CDR1 is SGHDT and CDR2 YYEEEE. V dropped 0 bases and J dropped 5 bases, with 9 bases sitting between them. CDR3 residues: CASSLVQGDEQYF. In DNA, the CDR3 is TGTGCCAGCAGCTTGGTACAGGGAGACGAGCAGTACTTC.

This chain connects TRBV4-1 to TRBJ2-7, with 10 bases fitting TRBD1. Trimming at V came to 2 bases and at J to 3 bases, leaving 4 bases not matched to a gene. Germline lookup yields CDR1 MGHRA and CDR2 YSYEKL. The CDR3 loop spans 15 amino acids. In nucleotides, the CDR3 is TGCGCCAGCAGCCAACGCGGACAGGGGGGCTACGAGCAGTACTTC. Amino acid sequence: CASSQRGQGGYEQYF.